This T cell receptor (beta chain) was recorded in a study of blood T cell repertoires in COVID-19. The Seattle patients joined while their infection was active and were tracked longitudinally afterward. This clone came up once. Original processing methods: Estimated nucleated cell counts came from reference gene primer amplification. Clones were read by immunoSEQ multiplex PCR, and TCRdb kept only the in-frame ones, dropping some. The V and J calls and clone size come from that table; D and trimming were worked out from the DNA. The sample yields roughly 380,000 clones, approximately 89% seen once. The V end lost 6 bases, the J end lost 0 bases, and 18 bases lay between the germline ends. This CDR3 region has 17 residues. The germline gives CDR1 LNHDA, CDR2 SQIVND (reference sequence).

The clonotype was recovered from a woman aged 55-70 years with COVID-19, enrolled during active disease. The V call is TRBV19, the J call TRBJ1-5, with TRBD1 as a possible D gene (5 bases). What was sequenced was peripheral blood. The CDR3 region is CASSFLRGDHSNQPQHF. The CDR3 DNA is TGTGCCAGTAGCTTTTTGCGGGGGGACCATAGCAATCAGCCCCAGCATTTT.